This T cell receptor (beta chain) was retrieved from a study of shared clonotypes between healthy human individuals. TCRdb's table, derived via immunoSEQ multiplex PCR, lists solely in-frame clones and lacks some. The sample has 450,000 to 500,000 clones, roughly four fifths seen once. Looked up from germline, CDR1 is MNHNY and CDR2 is SVGAGI (reference sequence). This CDR3 region has 13 residues. The V and J ends lost 6 bases and 3 bases, in that order; junction bases with no gene match: 1. Source material: PBMCs. This receptor was obtained from a middle-aged woman in good health. Some clones in this sample may be carry-over from other donors' samples. This rearrangement joins TRBV6-6 to TRBJ2-1; 8 positions agree with TRBD2. The CDR3: CASRGLVYNEQFF. In nucleotides, the CDR3 is TGTGCCAGCAGGGGACTAGTCTACAATGAGCAGTTCTTC.